The 20 T cell receptor beta chains listed next were all sequenced from one sample in a study of CD8+CD57+ T cells in acquired aplastic anemia. For CDR3 and TCR beta VDJ profiling, genomic DNA was the template used. TCRdb passed the reads through MiXCR, listing each CDR3 protein once. Counted here are roughly 58,000 distinct CDR3 sequences, around 55% occurring once; the ten biggest clones make up about 2.5%. Sequenced sample: sorted CD4+, CD8+, or CD8+CD57+ T cells (not recorded which) from PBMCs. The receptor set was obtained from a human donor in good health, serving as a control.

V is TRBV10-3 and J is TRBJ1-3, with a weak D call TRBD1 (5 bases). V shed 10 bases and J shed 4 bases, with 20 bases lying between them. The CDR3 is made up of 15 amino acids. The germline CDR1 and CDR2 sequences are ENHRY and SYGVKD. CDR3 protein: CASTIPRDGGNTIYF. In nucleotides, the CDR3 is TGTGCCAGCACCATCCCCAGGGACGGCGGAAACACCATATATTTT.

This clonotype was found many times. CDR3: CASSLAFAGESNQPQHF. The CDR3 DNA sequence: TGTGCCAGCAGCTTAGCGTTTGCAGGGGAGAGCAATCAGCCCCAGCATTTT. The chain uses TRBV11-1 and TRBJ1-5; D is perhaps TRBD1 (6 bases). Per the germline V gene, CDR1 is SGHAT and CDR2 is FQDESV (reference sequence). There are 17 residues in the CDR3. V was clipped by 0 bases and J by 1 base, with 13 bases between them. Drawing the rest from reference TRBV11-1 and TRBJ1-5, the complete variable domain is EAEVAQSPRYKITEKSQAVAFWCDPISGHATLYWYRQILGQGPELLVQFQDESVVDDSQLPKDRFSAERLKGVDSTLKIQPAELGDSAMYLCASSLAFAGESNQPQHFGDGTRLSIL.

This clonotype was recorded at least ten times. This chain uses TRBV20-1 with TRBJ2-5; 7 bases align to TRBD2. The CDR3 runs 16 residues. Germline V gene lookup returns CDR1 DFQATT and CDR2 SNEGSKA (reference sequence). Trimming took 0 bases from V and 4 from J; bases not matched to a gene: 11. CDR3 coding DNA: TGCAGTGCTAGAGATCCTGAGGGAGGGCCTCCAGAGACCCAGTACTTC. Its protein product is CSARDPEGGPPETQYF.

This clonotype has at least ten counts. The chain combines TRBV5-1 with TRBJ1-1, with D possibly being TRBD1 (6 bases). Trimming shortened V by 6 bases and J by 5 bases, and 14 bases separated the two germline ends. CDR3 length: 13 residues. Germline assignment: CDR1 SGHRS and CDR2 YFSETQ. In DNA form, the CDR3 reads TGCGCCAGCAACACAGGGAGTGGGACTGAAGCTTTCTTT. Its protein is CASNTGSGTEAFF.

The J gene is TRBJ1-4, the V gene TRBV19; D is perhaps TRBD1 (6 bases). V was pared by 2 bases and J by 2 bases, with 9 bases between. The CDR3 sequence is 15 residues long. Germline V CDR1 and CDR2: LNHDA, SQIVND (reference sequence). The CDR3 sequence is CASSINRATNEKLFF. CDR3 in DNA: TGTGCCAGTAGTATAAACAGGGCTACTAATGAAAAACTGTTTTTT.

This sequence joins TRBV2 and TRBJ1-4; D remains unclear. The ends were cut back, 4 bases at V and 5 bases at J, with 8 bases in the middle. The CDR3 contains 13 residues. Per germline, CDR1 SNHLY and CDR2 FYNNEI. In DNA, the CDR3 is TGTGCCAGCAGTGGGAGTGGCAATGAAAAACTGTTTTTT. It yields the protein CASSGSGNEKLFF.

Many counts were recorded for this clonotype. CDR3: CASSEAWGGVGTDTQYF. The CDR3 nucleotides are TGTGCCAGCAGTGAAGCTTGGGGGGGAGTCGGCACAGATACGCAGTATTTT. The V gene is TRBV2, the J gene TRBJ2-3, with TRBD2 matching over 7 bases. Per germline, CDR1 SNHLY and CDR2 FYNNEI. This CDR3 contains 17 residues. J gave up 1 base and V 0 bases, and 7 bases lay outside the gene matches.

This clonotype occurred once. The rearrangement joins TRBV24-1 to TRBJ2-1; 11 bases map to TRBD2. The V segment lost 5 bases and the J segment 7 bases; nucleotides outside the gene matches: 3. CDR1 is KGHDR and CDR2 is SFDVKD in the germline V gene. The CDR3 extends over 14 amino acids. CDR3 bases: TGTGCCACCAGTGTAACTAGCGGGGGAAATGAGCAGTTCTTC. Translating it yields CATSVTSGGNEQFF.

The rearrangement links TRBV7-2 to TRBJ2-3; D is unclear. The CDR3 is 13 residues long. Germline V gene data show CDR1 as SGHTA and CDR2 as FQGNSA. V gave up 1 base and J gave up 2 bases, with 4 bases separating them. CDR3 residues: CASSLEHTDTQYF. The CDR3 DNA reads as TGTGCCAGCAGCTTAGAACACACAGATACGCAGTATTTT.

The genes are TRBV7-3 and TRBJ2-7, with D perhaps TRBD2 (5 bases). V lost 3 bases, J lost 4 bases, and 19 bases lay in between. The CDR3 has 16 residues. Germline assignment: CDR1 SGHTA and CDR2 FQGTGA. The CDR3 coding sequence is TGTGCCAGCAGCTTCCCGAGCCCTATACGGGAATACGAGCAGTACTTC. Amino acids: CASSFPSPIREYEQYF.

The chain uses TRBV16 and TRBJ1-2; D gene ambiguous. CDR3 length: 14 amino acids. The germline V gene has CDR1 KGHSY and CDR2 FQNENV. Trimming took off 0 bases at V and 4 bases at J, with 9 bases between the two ends. The CDR3 DNA reads TGTGCCAGCAGCCAATCCAACGTAGGCTATGGCTACACCTTC. Protein product: CASSQSNVGYGYTF.

The gene calls are TRBV20-1 and TRBJ1-2; D gene uncertain. Per germline, CDR1 DFQATT and CDR2 SNEGSKA (reference sequence). V lost 2 bases and J 4 bases, leaving 14 bases between the germline ends. CDR3 size: 14 residues. This CDR3 reads CSARMLQRLYGYTF. In DNA, the CDR3 is TGCAGTGCTAGAATGCTTCAGAGACTCTATGGCTACACCTTC.

The rearrangement joins TRBV5-6 to TRBJ2-7; 8 nucleotides match TRBD2. CDR1 and CDR2 (germline): SGHDT, YYEEEE. CDR3 length: 13 residues. V dropped 0 bases and J dropped 6; count of bases not matched to a gene: 2. CDR3: CASSLGTSTEQYV. DNA of the CDR3: TGTGCCAGCAGCTTGGGGACTAGCACCGAGCAGTACGTC.

This clonotype was picked up many times. The DNA of the CDR3 is TGCAGTGCTCCCATCGGGACAAAGGGCACCGGGGAGCTGTTTTTT. It encodes CSAPIGTKGTGELFF. V usage is TRBV20-1 and J usage is TRBJ2-2; maybe TRBD1 (6 bases). CDR3 length: 15 amino acids. V lost 5 bases to trimming and J lost 4 bases, with 17 bases between them. In germline, CDR1 is DFQATT, CDR2 SNEGSKA (reference sequence).

The V gene is TRBV9, the J gene TRBJ1-1; TRBD1 might be the D (5 bases). Trimming took 0 bases from V and 8 from J, leaving 20 bases between them. Per the germline V gene, CDR1 is SGDLS and CDR2 is YYNGEE. This CDR3 spans 16 amino acids. Here the CDR3 DNA reads TGTGCCAGCAGCGTAGATGGTGCGTGGCGGGGCGCCGAAGCTTTCTTT. It is translated as CASSVDGAWRGAEAFF.

This clonotype ranks as medium-sized. This chain links TRBV24-1 with TRBJ2-6; the D is unclear. The length of the CDR3 is 15 residues. Trimming took off 3 bases at V and 0 bases at J, with 5 bases between the two ends. Germline V gene sequence: CDR1 KGHDR, CDR2 SFDVKD. The CDR3 sequence is CATSDAVSGANVLTF. The CDR3 nucleotides are TGTGCCACCAGTGATGCGGTCTCTGGGGCCAACGTCCTGACTTTC.

This clonotype was seen a handful of times. V is TRBV14 and J is TRBJ2-3; TRBD2 aligns across 12 bases. Trimming cost V 6 bases and J 4 bases; bases outside gene matches: 5. This CDR3 contains 15 residues. The V gene's germline CDR1 is SGHDN and CDR2 FVKESK. The CDR3 DNA sequence: TGTGCCAGCAGTCTAGCGGGAGGGCGCGCAGATACGCAGTATTTT. Translated: CASSLAGGRADTQYF. Variable domain in full (rest from reference TRBV14 and TRBJ2-3): EAGVTQFPSHSVIEKGQTVTLRCDPISGHDNLYWYRRVMGKEIKFLLHFVKESKQDESGMPNNRFLAERTGGTYSTLKVQPAELEDSGVYFCASSLAGGRADTQYFGPGTRLTVL.

The V call is TRBV29-1, the J call TRBJ1-1; 8 bases agree with TRBD1. This CDR3 comprises 15 residues. Germline CDR1 and CDR2: SQVTM and ANQGSEA. Trimming took 7 bases from V and 7 from J; bases not matched to a gene: 17. CDR3 residues: CSAIDRGGSLGEAFF. DNA of the CDR3: TGCAGCGCTATCGACAGGGGAGGCTCTCTGGGTGAAGCTTTCTTT.

This clonotype has a single count. The CDR3 DNA reads TGTGCCAGCAGACCTACAGGGGGGTTTCAGCCCCAGCATTTT. This translates into CASRPTGGFQPQHF. The V call is TRBV2, the J call TRBJ1-5, with 8 bases fitting TRBD1. This CDR3 comprises 14 residues. Unmatched junction bases numbered 7, after V lost 6 bases and J lost 6 bases. The germline V gene has CDR1 SNHLY and CDR2 FYNNEI.

Remarks on this clonotype: A junction end diverges from the germline sequence, so it may reflect a read error. The chain carries TRBV7-3 and TRBJ2-3; tentative D call: TRBD1 (5 bases). This CDR3 region has 13 residues. Germline V gene data show CDR1 as SGHTA and CDR2 as FQGTGA. The CDR3 sequence is CVSSQRGPDTQYF. The CDR3 bases are TGTGTCAGCAGCCAAAGGGGCCCCGATACGCAGTATTTT. Together with reference TRBV7-3 and TRBJ2-3, the CDR3 gives the full variable domain: GAGVSQTPSNKVTEKGKYVELRCDPISGHTALYWYRQSLGQGPEFLIYFQGTGAADDSGLPNDRFFAVRPEGSVSTLKIQRTERGDSAVYLCVSSQRGPDTQYFGPGTRLTVL.